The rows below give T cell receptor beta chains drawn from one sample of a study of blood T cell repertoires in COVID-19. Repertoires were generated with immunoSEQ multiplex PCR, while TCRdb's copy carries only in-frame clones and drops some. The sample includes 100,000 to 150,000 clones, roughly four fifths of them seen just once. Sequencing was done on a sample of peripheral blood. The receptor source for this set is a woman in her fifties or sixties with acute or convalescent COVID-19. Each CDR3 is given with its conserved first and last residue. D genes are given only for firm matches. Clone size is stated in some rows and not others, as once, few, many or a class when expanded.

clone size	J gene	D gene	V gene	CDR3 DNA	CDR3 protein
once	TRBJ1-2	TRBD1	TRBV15	TGTGCCACCAGCAGAGGATTTGGACAGGGGGCTCTTGGCTACACCTTC	CATSRGFGQGALGYTF
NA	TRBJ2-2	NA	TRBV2	TGTGCCAGCAAACAGACAAACACCGGGGAGCTGTTTTTT	CASKQTNTGELFF
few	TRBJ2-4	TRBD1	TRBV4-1	TGCGCCAGCAGCCAAGAGGTTCATGGACAGGGCAAAAACATTCAGTACTTC	CASSQEVHGQGKNIQYF
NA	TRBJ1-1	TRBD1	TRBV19	TGTGCCAGTAGTCGGGACAGCGAAAACACTGAAGCTTTCTTT	CASSRDSENTEAFF
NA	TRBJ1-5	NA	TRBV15	TGTGCCACCAGCGTTAGGGGACAGCCCCAGCATTTT	CATSVRGQPQHF
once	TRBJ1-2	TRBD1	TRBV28	TGTGCCAGCAGTCTACTGACAGGGTGGAACTATGGCTACACCTTC	CASSLLTGWNYGYTF
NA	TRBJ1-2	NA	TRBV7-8	TGTGCCAGCAGCCCAATAGTAGTGTCAGGGCAAGATGGCTACACCTTC	CASSPIVVSGQDGYTF
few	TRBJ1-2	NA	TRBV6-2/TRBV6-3	TGTGCCAGCAGTTACTCGGGTGGGGCCCGGGCTATCTCCTTC	CASSYSGGARAISF
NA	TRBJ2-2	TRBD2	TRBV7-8	TGTGCCAGCAGCCCAATTGGTGTCAGACTAGCGGGGCACCTGGGGACCGGGGAGCTGTTTTTT	CASSPIGVRLAGHLGTGELFF
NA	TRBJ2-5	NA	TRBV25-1	TGTGCCAGCAGCCATGCGGGGAGCCAAGAGACCCAGTACTTC	CASSHAGSQETQYF
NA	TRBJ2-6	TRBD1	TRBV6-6	TGTGCCAGCAGTCCGGGACAGGGGTTTTCTGGGGCCAACGTCCTGACTTTC	CASSPGQGFSGANVLTF
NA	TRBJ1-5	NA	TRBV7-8	TGTGCCAGCAGCTTGTGGGGGGATCAGCCCCAGCATTTT	CASSLWGDQPQHF
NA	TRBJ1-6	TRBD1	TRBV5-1	TGCGCCAGCAGCTCCGGGACAGGGGAGCATTCACCCCTCCACTTT	CASSSGTGEHSPLHF
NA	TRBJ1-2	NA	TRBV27	TGTGCCAGCAGTTTAAATCGGGAGGGCTATGGCTACACCTTC	CASSLNREGYGYTF
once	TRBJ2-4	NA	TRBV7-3	TGTGCCAGCAGCGAAGCCAACGGGGACATTCAGTACTTC	CASSEANGDIQYF
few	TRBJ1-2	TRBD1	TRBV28	TGTGCCAGCAGCACCTTCCTAGGGAGACAGGGGGGAGCTAACTATGGCTACACCTTC	CASSTFLGRQGGANYGYTF
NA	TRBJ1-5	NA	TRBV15	TGTGCCACCAGCCCACGGAGGGGTGGGCAGCCCCAGCATTTT	CATSPRRGGQPQHF
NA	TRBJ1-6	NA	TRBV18	TGTGCCAGCTCACTTACCGGCCTTTCGTGGAGTTCACCCCTCCACTTT	CASSLTGLSWSSPLHF
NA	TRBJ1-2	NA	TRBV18	TGTGCCAGCTTCGGCGGGGGGCCCGGTCATGGCTACACCTTC	CASFGGGPGHGYTF
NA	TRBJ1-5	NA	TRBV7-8	TGTGCCAGCAGCTTAATTGCAGGGAATCAGCCCCAGCATTTT	CASSLIAGNQPQHF
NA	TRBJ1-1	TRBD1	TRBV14	TGTGCCAGCAGCCCAGACAGGGGTCAAGAAGCTTTCTTT	CASSPDRGQEAFF
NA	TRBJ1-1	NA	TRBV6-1	TGTGCCAGCAGTGAATTAGTCGGGGGTGAAAACACTGAAGCTTTCTTT	CASSELVGGENTEAFF
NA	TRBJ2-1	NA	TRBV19	TGTGCCAGTAGAACACCGGGACTCCTCAATGAGCAGTTCTTC	CASRTPGLLNEQFF
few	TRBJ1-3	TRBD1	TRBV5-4	TGTGCCAGCAGTACAGGGGGCAGCGGGGTGAACACCATATATTTT	CASSTGGSGVNTIYF
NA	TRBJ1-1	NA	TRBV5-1	TGCGCCAGCAGCTCCCGGGGAGTAGACACTGAAGCTTTCTTT	CASSSRGVDTEAFF
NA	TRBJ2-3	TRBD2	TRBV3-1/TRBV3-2	TGTGCCAGCGCCCGAAGCGGGGTTGGCACAGATACGCAGTATTTT	CASARSGVGTDTQYF
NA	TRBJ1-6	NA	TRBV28	TGTGCCAGCAACGGGGGTAATAATTCACCCCTCCACTTT	CASNGGNNSPLHF
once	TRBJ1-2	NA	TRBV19	TGTGCCAGTACTCGAACCCTGGCCCAGCCCTCTACTAGCGGCTACACCTTC	CASTRTLAQPSTSGYTF
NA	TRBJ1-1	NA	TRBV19	TGTGCCAGTAGTATCCCGAGAGGGCGAAGAGCTTTCTTT	CASSIPRGRRAFF
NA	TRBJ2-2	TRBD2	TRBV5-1	TGCGCCAGCAGCTTTCGGACTAGCGGGAACACCGGGGAGCTGTTTTTT	CASSFRTSGNTGELFF
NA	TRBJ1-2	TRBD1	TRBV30	TGTGCCTGGAGTGCACGGACAGGGGAGAGCTACACCTTC	CAWSARTGESYTF
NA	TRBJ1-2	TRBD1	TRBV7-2	TGTGCCAGCAGCTTGTGGACAGGAGCCAATGATGGCTACACCTTC	CASSLWTGANDGYTF
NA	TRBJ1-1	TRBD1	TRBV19	TGTGCCAGTCTAGAGCTTCGACAGGGGGCGGGTACTGAAGCTTTCTTT	CASLELRQGAGTEAFF
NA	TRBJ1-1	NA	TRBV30	TGTGCCTGGAGTGTCGGCCGGGAAGGCACTGAAGCTTTCTTT	CAWSVGREGTEAFF
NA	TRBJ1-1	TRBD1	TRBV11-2	TGTGCCAGCAGCGCGGGACAGCTGAGGGCTGAAGCTTTCTTT	CASSAGQLRAEAFF
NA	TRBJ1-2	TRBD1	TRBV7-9	TGTGCCAGCAGCTTCGGACAGGGAAATGGCTACACCTTC	CASSFGQGNGYTF
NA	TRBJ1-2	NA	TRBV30	TGTGCCTGGAGCGCAGCAGGGTATGGCTACACCTTC	CAWSAAGYGYTF
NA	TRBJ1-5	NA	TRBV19	TGTGCCAGTAGTAAACACCAGGGAAATCAGCCCCAGCATTTT	CASSKHQGNQPQHF
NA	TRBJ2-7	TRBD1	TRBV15	TGTGCCACCAGGCGTTGGGGACAGGGAGACGAGCAGTACTTC	CATRRWGQGDEQYF
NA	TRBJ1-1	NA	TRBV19	TGTGCCAGTATTAGTGTTCCGAACACTGAAGCTTTCTTT	CASISVPNTEAFF
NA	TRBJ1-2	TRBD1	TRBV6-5	TGTGCCAGCAGAAACAGGGGCTATGGCTACACCTTC	CASRNRGYGYTF
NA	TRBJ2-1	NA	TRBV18	TGTGCCAGCTCACCTTACCGGGATGAGCAGTTCTTC	CASSPYRDEQFF
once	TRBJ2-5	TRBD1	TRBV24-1	TGTGCCACCAGTGATTCAGGGGGCCGGAAGACCCAGTACTTC	CATSDSGGRKTQYF
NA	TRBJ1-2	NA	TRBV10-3	TGTGCCATCAGCCCCCCCGGACAGTTCTATGGCTACACCTTC	CAISPPGQFYGYTF
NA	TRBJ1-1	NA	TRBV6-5	TGTGCCAGCAGCAACGGTAAAGGGGCGGTCACTGAAGCTTTCTTT	CASSNGKGAVTEAFF